This T cell receptor beta chain is drawn from a study of cytomegalovirus exposure and HLA in healthy donors (TCRdb year 2017). Background on the whole study: In an earlier analysis of 450 to 750 of the donors, under 300 Gb of sequence data and 90 million to 120 million unique TCR beta sequences from roughly 190 million T cells were reported. All discovery cohort repertoires had been generated using a single sequencing platform. A later genetic analysis used genome-wide SNP genotypes for about 55% of the 666 donors, treating that subset as a discovery cohort. Besides the first cohort of under 700 subjects, a separate validation cohort made up of 90 to 150 different subjects was used. Because of strong linkage in the cohort, four to six DR-DQ haplotypes were treated as single units for association and clustering. The study aimed to test whether cataloging public T cell receptors could reveal signatures of past pathogen exposure. On average, around 240,000 unique TCR beta nucleotide sequences were sequenced per donor among 398 genotyped donors of the cohort, with 15% to 20% of those sequences being non-productive. The T cell repertoires of around 730 subjects were profiled by immunosequencing and related to cytomegalovirus serostatus. In the later analysis, no new phenotypic data were used to find candidate immune exposures; instead, reliance was placed on TCR beta sequences and their occurrence across donors. Class I and class II HLA loci were covered by the typing at four-digit resolution. A later analysis re-analyzed previously published TCR beta repertoires from hundreds of donors and added high-resolution HLA genotyping to study TCR occurrence patterns. An earlier analysis of 587 of the donors used high-throughput TCR beta sequencing to judge whether each TCR beta V gene segment behaved as functional or pseudogenic. Donor age, sex, ethnicity and CMV serostatus were collected together with the repertoire data. An early release covering about 600 HLA-typed donors comprised about 300 gigabases of sequencing data and tens of millions of unique TCR sequences. To predict cytomegalovirus infection status, the study combined high-throughput TCR immunosequencing, statistical association of individual TCRs with disease status, and machine learning. The genetic ancestry cluster associated with self-reported Caucasian donors included roughly 84% of the approximately 410 genotyped donors. Typing coverage differed by locus: A, B, C, DRB1 and DQB1 were typed in about 620-640 donors, DQA1 in roughly 500, DPA1 in 600 to 610, and DPB1 in around 490.

Findings and caveats that apply to the study as a whole: Across donors, most TCR sequences were observed very rarely, whereas some public TCRs were present in many individuals. In a later analysis, most CMV-associated TCR beta chains were found to appear HLA-restricted, with HLA associations seemingly driven largely by CMV exposure. Roughly uniform sequencing depth across donors was assumed in presence/absence analyses, although this assumption may not hold. A further reported finding was that TCR beta sequences accurately predicted the HLA-A and HLA-B alleles for most subjects in the first cohort. Linkage disequilibrium might explain the correlated functional status among segregating V segments, but an unknown experimental factor could not be ruled out. Cytomegalovirus status was reported to be diagnosed by the classifier with high specificity and sensitivity in both the original and validation cohorts. A group of highly shared sequence variants was considered likely to be a technical artifact of the sequencing pipeline. For the cohort, immune exposure information was limited to CMV serostatus. An earlier analysis of approximately 570 of the donors showed that most TCR beta V segments appeared in productive rearrangements either about 90% or about 30% of the time, which broadly matched IMGT annotations. Because HLA typing was missing for some donors at each locus, association tests included only the typed subset. In a later genetic analysis, fewer N-insertions in productive TCRs were reported among donors in an Asian-associated ancestry cluster than the roughly 710-donor mean. In a later analysis, HLA-associated TCR beta chains were found to be more clonally expanded and to have lower generation probabilities than equally common non-associated chains. A later genetic analysis associated a missense DCLRE1C variant with V-gene and J-gene trimming of TCR beta chains, and an independent cohort replicated the association. The 87-base-pair reads could not distinguish some IMGT-functional V segments, including TRBV6-2 and TRBV6-3, so those segments were excluded. According to the authors, the approach could potentially be generalized to other disease states and immunological phenotypes. In vitro tests confirmed that a few of the cytomegalovirus-associated TCR beta chains recognize cytomegalovirus antigens. The study listed approximately 160 TCR beta chains as associated with cytomegalovirus. Specific HLA alleles were associated with 15,000 to 20,000 TCR beta sequences at a false discovery rate of 0.05 in a later analysis. In this cohort, only TCR beta chains were sequenced, and detectable features were limited by the absence of alpha or paired-chain data. About 17 rarely observed V segments, including chromosome 9 orphons, were excluded from the earlier analysis of almost 600 of the donors because counts were too low. Assigning TCR associations to individual alleles was difficult when HLA alleles, especially DR and DQ, strongly co-occurred. In a later analysis, several top co-occurrence clusters were reported to appear linked to parvovirus B19, influenza, CMV and Epstein-Barr virus. In a later analysis, the rate of TCR association differed among HLA loci, with DRB1 alleles having the most associated TCRs and HLA-C alleles having the fewest.

The cohort was made up of 666 healthy bone marrow donors. All cohort members were sampled while nominally healthy, although unrecorded immune exposures were likely present. The donor tested CMV seronegative, placing the donor among the 350 or so seronegative members of the cohort. Each donor provided a peripheral blood sample, and peripheral blood mononuclear cells were used for TCR beta sequencing. Genomic DNA was extracted from the blood cell samples with the Qiagen DNeasy Blood Extraction Kit. Receptor amplification or capture employed the immunoSEQ multiplex PCR assay. A mixture of 60 forward primers for TCR Vbeta segments and 13 reverse primers for TCR Jbeta segments was used in the multiplex PCR. The CDR3 region of rearranged TCR beta genes was amplified from genomic DNA with a multiplex PCR assay. The amplified TCR beta libraries were sequenced on the Illumina HiSeq System as 87-base-pair reads. Per the authors' processing: In a later analysis, tens of millions of unique TCR beta chains were counted across the roughly 610 repertoires, and roughly 11 million of these chains were shared by at least two donors. To remove PCR and sequencing errors, raw reads were error-corrected and collapsed into unique sequences using a nearest-neighbor algorithm that merged closely related sequences. To assign V, D and J gene segments, CDR3 sequences were aligned to IMGT reference sequences. For a sequence to be retained, at least a six-nucleotide match to both a V gene segment and a J gene segment was required. Rearrangements were classified as productive when the CDR3 lacked stop codons and remained in frame with V and J, and all other rearrangements were classified as non-productive. Following IMGT convention, CDR3 was defined as the stretch from the second conserved V-encoded cysteine up to the conserved J-encoded phenylalanine. Sequences without an unambiguous match to a single V gene segment were excluded from the earlier analysis of about 630 of the donors. An earlier analysis of just under 600 of the donors called V segments functional above 56.7% productive rearrangements and segregating when the between-donor standard deviation exceeded 5%. A statistical classification framework was built to diagnose cytomegalovirus status from the catalog of TCR beta chain sequences. In a later analysis, TCR nucleotide sequences were compared against IMGT/GENE-DB human TR gene sequences so that V and J genes could be assigned. Using the TCRdist pipeline, a later analysis assigned CDR3 sequences along with most-parsimonious VDJ recombination scenarios. In a later analysis, each TCR beta chain was defined by its CDR3 amino acid sequence together with its V-gene family, and reads without a unique V-gene family were excluded. As a way to deal with suspected cross-contamination and a sequencing artifact, a later analysis dropped 640 or so nucleotide sequences that were highly shared and had low generation probability. For each public chain, a later analysis derived a clonal expansion index from normalized ranks of inferred template counts within each repertoire. Generation probabilities in a later analysis came from a VDJ recombination model fitted to out-of-frame rearrangements, and those results were checked against IGoR. Hypergeometric tests were used in a later analysis to score TCR-TCR, TCR-HLA and TCR-CMV co-occurrence, with a repertoire-size bias correction applied to the TCR pairs. A later analysis estimated false discovery rates by permuting HLA or CMV assignments 20 times. In a later analysis, co-occurring TCRs were grouped with DBSCAN, and TCRdist sequence similarity was added when clustering was performed within HLA-allele-positive subsets. Repertoires with fewer than 30,000 or more than 120,000 public chains were left out of co-occurrence clustering, as were a handful of repertoires with anomalous nucleotide sharing. This immuneACCESS table, as held by TCRdb, lists in-frame sequences with V and J called but not all clones. Of the missing ones, under half trace to an unresolved V gene in checked studies; the others have no known cause. The V and J calls and the clone size are those of that table, but D and trimming were determined from the DNA. For this sample there are roughly 170,000 clones; 80% appear just once. The top ten hold 0.65% to 0.75% of the sample.

A word on this clone: No cognate antigen has been identified for it. The sample holds no much larger clone one base away, and base qualities are not on file.

Cut back by 2 bases and 1 base, the V and J ends lie 4 bases apart. The CDR3, cysteine through phenylalanine, is 13 amino acids long. Only the CDR3 portion is preserved as DNA: 39 bases, with reading frame beginning at the first base. The germline V gene (reference sequence) yields MNHEY for CDR1 and SMNVEV for CDR2. The sample consisted of PBMCs. Recombination connected TRBV27 to TRBJ2-3; no D gene call is confident. The clonotype originates from a boy aged 5-17 years in good health and CMV-seronegative. The encoded CDR3 is CASSLLGTDTQYF. The nucleotides are TGTGCCAGCAGTTTACTAGGCACAGATACGCAGTATTTT.